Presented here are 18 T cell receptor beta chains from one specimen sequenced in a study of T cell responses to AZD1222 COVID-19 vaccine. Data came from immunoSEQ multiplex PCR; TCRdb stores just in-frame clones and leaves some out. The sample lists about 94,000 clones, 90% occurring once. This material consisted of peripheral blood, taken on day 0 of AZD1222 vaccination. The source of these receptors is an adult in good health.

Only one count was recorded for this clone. The CDR3 is CASSLQRTGVITGELFF. DNA of the CDR3: TGTGCCAGCAGCTTACAACGGACAGGGGTAATCACCGGGGAGCTGTTTTTT. The gene calls are TRBV7-8 and TRBJ2-2; 9 nucleotides line up with TRBD1. CDR1 and CDR2 (germline): SGHVS, FQNEAQ. The junction had 8 bases not matched to a gene; V was cut back by 2 bases and J by 4 bases. The CDR3 covers 17 residues.

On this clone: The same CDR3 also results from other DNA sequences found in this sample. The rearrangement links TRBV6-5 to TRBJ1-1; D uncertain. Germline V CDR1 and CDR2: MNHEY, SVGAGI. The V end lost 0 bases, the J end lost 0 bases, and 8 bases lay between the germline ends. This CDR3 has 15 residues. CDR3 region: CASSYSEVMNTEAFF. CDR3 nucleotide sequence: TGTGCCAGCAGTTACTCGGAAGTGATGAACACTGAAGCTTTCTTT.

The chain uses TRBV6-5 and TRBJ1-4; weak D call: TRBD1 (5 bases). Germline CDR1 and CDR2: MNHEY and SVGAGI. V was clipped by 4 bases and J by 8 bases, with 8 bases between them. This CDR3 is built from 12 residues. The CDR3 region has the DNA TGTGCCAGCAGTTCCTGGGGCGAAAAACTGTTTTTT. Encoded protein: CASSSWGEKLFF.

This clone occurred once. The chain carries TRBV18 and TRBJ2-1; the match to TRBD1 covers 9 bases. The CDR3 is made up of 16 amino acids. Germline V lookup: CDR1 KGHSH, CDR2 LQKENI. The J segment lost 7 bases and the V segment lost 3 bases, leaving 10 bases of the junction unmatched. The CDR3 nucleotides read TGTGCCAGCTCACCTTACCGGGACAGGGTAAAGAATGAGCAGTTCTTC. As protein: CASSPYRDRVKNEQFF.

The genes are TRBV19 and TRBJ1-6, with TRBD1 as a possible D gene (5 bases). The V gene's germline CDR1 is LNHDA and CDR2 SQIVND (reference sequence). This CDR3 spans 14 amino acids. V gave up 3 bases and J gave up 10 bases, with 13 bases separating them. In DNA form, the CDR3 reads TGTGCCAGTAGTATCCTGGGGACTGGCTCACCCCTCCACTTT. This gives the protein CASSILGTGSPLHF.

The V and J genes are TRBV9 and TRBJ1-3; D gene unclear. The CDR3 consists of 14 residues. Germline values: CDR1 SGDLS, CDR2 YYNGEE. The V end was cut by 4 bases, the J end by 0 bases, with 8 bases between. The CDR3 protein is CASSPPNSGNTIYF. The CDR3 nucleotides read TGTGCCAGCAGCCCTCCGAACTCTGGAAACACCATATATTTT. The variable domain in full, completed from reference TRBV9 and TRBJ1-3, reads DSGVTQTPKHLITATGQRVTLRCSPRSGDLSVYWYQQSLDQGLQFLIQYYNGEERAKGNILERFSAQQFPDLHSELNLSSLELGDSALYFCASSPPNSGNTIYFGEGSWLTVV.

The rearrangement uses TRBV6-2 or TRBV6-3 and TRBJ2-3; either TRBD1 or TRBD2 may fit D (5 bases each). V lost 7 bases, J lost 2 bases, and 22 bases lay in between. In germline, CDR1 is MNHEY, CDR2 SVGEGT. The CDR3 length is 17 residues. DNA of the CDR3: TGTGCCAGCACCCCGTTCCCGGGGCGAGGACCCACAGATACGCAGTATTTT. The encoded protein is CASTPFPGRGPTDTQYF.

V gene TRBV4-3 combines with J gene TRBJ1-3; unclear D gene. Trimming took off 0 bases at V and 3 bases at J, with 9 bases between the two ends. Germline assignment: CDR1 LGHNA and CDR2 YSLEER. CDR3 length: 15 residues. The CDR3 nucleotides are TGCGCCAGCAGCCAAGACACCTCCGGTGGAAACACCATATATTTT. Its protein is CASSQDTSGGNTIYF.

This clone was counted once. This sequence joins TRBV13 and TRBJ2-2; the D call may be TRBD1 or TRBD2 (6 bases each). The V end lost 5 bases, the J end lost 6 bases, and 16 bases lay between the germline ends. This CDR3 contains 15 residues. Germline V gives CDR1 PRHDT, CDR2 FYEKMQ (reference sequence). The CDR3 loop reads CASSGGAGVPGELFF. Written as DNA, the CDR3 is TGTGCCAGCAGCGGAGGGGCAGGGGTCCCCGGGGAGCTGTTTTTT.

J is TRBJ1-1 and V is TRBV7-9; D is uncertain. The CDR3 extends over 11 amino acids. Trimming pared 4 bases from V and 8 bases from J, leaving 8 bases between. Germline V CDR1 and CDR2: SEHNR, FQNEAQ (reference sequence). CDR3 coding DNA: TGTGCCAGCAGCTCGGCGGGGGAAGCTTTCTTT. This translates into CASSSAGEAFF.

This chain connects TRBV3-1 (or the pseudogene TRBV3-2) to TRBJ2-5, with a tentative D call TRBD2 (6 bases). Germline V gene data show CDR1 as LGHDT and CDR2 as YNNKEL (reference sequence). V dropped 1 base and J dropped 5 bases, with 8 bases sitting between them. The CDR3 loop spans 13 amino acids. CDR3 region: CASSQGAGETQYF. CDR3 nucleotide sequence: TGTGCCAGCAGCCAAGGGGCGGGGGAGACCCAGTACTTC.

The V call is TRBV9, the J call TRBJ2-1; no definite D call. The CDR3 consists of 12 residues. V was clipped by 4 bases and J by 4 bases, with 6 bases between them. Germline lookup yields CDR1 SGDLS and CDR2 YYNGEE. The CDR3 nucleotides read TGTGCCAGCAGCTTTGCTTACAATGAGCAGTTCTTC. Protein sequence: CASSFAYNEQFF.

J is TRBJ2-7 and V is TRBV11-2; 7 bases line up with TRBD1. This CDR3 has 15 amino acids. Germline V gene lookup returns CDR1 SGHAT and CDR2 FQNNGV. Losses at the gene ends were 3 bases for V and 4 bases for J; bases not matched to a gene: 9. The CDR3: CASSLPGTEAYEQYF. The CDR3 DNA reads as TGTGCCAGCAGCTTGCCCGGGACAGAGGCTTACGAGCAGTACTTC.

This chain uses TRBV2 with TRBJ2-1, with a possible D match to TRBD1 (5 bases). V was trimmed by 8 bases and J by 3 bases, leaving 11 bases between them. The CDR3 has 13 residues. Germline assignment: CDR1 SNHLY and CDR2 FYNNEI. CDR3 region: CASEGVGYNEQFF. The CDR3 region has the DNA TGTGCCAGCGAAGGGGTTGGCTACAATGAGCAGTTCTTC. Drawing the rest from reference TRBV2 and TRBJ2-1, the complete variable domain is EPEVTQTPSHQVTQMGQEVILRCVPISNHLYFYWYRQILGQKVEFLVSFYNNEISEKSEIFDDQFSVERPDGSNFTLKIRSTKLEDSAMYFCASEGVGYNEQFFGPGTRLTVL.

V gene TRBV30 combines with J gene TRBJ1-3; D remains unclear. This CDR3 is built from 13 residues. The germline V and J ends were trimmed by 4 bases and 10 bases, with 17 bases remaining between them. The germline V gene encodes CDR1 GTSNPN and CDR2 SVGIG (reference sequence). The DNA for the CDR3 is TGTGCCTGGAACAGCTTAGGTGGAGAGACCATATATTTT. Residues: CAWNSLGGETIYF.

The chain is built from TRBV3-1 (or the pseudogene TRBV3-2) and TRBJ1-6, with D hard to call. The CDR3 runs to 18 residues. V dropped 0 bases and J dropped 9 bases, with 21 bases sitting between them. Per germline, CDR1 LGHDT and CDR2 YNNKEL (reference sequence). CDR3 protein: CASSQDVVGQFNPSPLHF. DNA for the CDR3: TGTGCCAGCAGCCAAGACGTCGTAGGGCAGTTTAATCCTTCACCCCTCCACTTT.

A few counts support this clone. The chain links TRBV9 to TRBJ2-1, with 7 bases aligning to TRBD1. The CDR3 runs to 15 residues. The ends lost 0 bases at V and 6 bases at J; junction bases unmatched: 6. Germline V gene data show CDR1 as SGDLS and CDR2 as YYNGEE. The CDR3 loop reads CASSVGGGAINEQFF. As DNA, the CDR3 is TGTGCCAGCAGCGTAGGAGGGGGCGCAATCAATGAGCAGTTCTTC.

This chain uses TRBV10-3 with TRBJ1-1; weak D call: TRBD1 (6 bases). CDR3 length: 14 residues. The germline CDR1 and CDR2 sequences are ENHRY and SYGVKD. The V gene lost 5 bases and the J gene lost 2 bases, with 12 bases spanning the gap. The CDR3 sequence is CAISSRGGNTEAFF. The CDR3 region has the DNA TGTGCCATCAGTTCCAGGGGCGGCAACACTGAAGCTTTCTTT.